The 27 T cell receptor beta chains listed next were all sequenced from one sample in a study of beta chain features in type 1 diabetes. cDNA synthesis used the whole RNA isolate, giving expressed TCRB sequences. Profiling relied on immunoSEQ multiplex PCR, and the TCRdb table lists in-frame clones only, not all of them. Seen here are roughly 250,000 clones, over 7.5% observed once, and the top ten hold approximately 0.035%. The sequenced material came from naive CD4+ T cells from blood. The receptors stem from a woman younger than 30 in good health.

The sample holds a few counts of this clone. The genes are TRBV4-2 and TRBJ1-4; D gene ambiguous. The length of the CDR3 is 16 residues. Trimming took off 2 bases at V and 0 bases at J, with 10 bases between the two ends. Germline CDR1 is LGHNA and CDR2 is YNFKEQ. CDR3 nucleotides: TGTGCCAGCAGCCAACTTAATCGGGCAACTAATGAAAAACTGTTTTTT. The encoded protein is CASSQLNRATNEKLFF.

This chain joins TRBV11-2 and TRBJ2-3; 9 bases are shared with TRBD2. V was clipped by 0 bases and J by 1 base; unmatched bases: 8. This CDR3 is 18 amino acids long. Germline CDR1 SGHAT, CDR2 FQNNGV. In nucleotides, the CDR3 is TGTGCCAGCAGCTTAGATCTTGCGGGAGGGTCTGGCACAGATACGCAGTATTTT. Protein product: CASSLDLAGGSGTDTQYF.

This chain links TRBV7-6 with TRBJ1-1; 9 positions match TRBD1. The CDR3 is made up of 16 amino acids. Per germline, CDR1 SGHVS and CDR2 FNYEAQ. V lost 1 base and J lost 5; bases outside the gene matches: 8. The CDR3 coding sequence is TGTGCCAGCAGCTTAGGACGGGACAGGGATAAAACTGAAGCTTTCTTT. It is translated as CASSLGRDRDKTEAFF.

This clone was detected ten times or more. J is TRBJ2-3 and V is TRBV7-2; tentative D call: TRBD2 (6 bases). From germline, CDR1 is SGHTA and CDR2 FQGNSA. The V end was cut by 3 bases, the J end by 3 bases, with 13 bases between. The CDR3 extends over 15 amino acids. The chain's CDR3 is CASSFRMLATDTQYF. CDR3 nucleotide sequence: TGTGCCAGCAGCTTTCGTATGCTAGCGACAGATACGCAGTATTTT.

This clone was detected only a few times. The CDR3 nucleotides read TGTGCCAGCAGCGATGCGGGGGCGTCGGACGGCTACACCTTC. Translation: CASSDAGASDGYTF. This chain connects TRBV7-9 to TRBJ1-2; weak D call: TRBD1 (6 bases). The length of the CDR3 is 14 residues. Trimming cost V 5 bases and J 8 bases, with 18 bases left between them. Germline V CDR1 and CDR2: SEHNR, FQNEAQ (reference sequence).

This clone appeared a few times. The chain has TRBV7-9 and TRBJ2-6; 7 bases are a match to TRBD1. With 6 bases clipped from V and 2 bases from J, the junction kept 13 bases outside the gene matches. The CDR3 extends over 18 amino acids. Looked up from germline, CDR1 is SEHNR and CDR2 is FQNEAQ (reference sequence). Here the CDR3 reads CASRQNAGGRAGANVLTF. In DNA, the CDR3 is TGTGCCAGCAGGCAAAACGCAGGGGGTCGGGCTGGGGCCAACGTCCTGACTTTC. The variable domain in full, with the rest retrieved from reference TRBV7-9 and TRBJ2-6, is DTGVSQNPRHKITKRGQNVTFRCDPISEHNRLYWYRQTLGQGPEFLTYFQNEAQLEKSRLLSDRFSAERPKGSFSTLEIQRTEQGDSAMYLCASRQNAGGRAGANVLTFGAGSRLTVL.

The rearrangement uses TRBV30 and TRBJ2-2; 8 nucleotides agree with TRBD2. V trimming: 6 bases; J trimming: 4 bases; junction bases outside the gene matches: 13. CDR3 length equals 16 residues. CDR1 GTSNPN and CDR2 SVGIG come from the germline V gene (reference sequence). The CDR3: CACPPPSGGPTGELFF. The CDR3 bases are TGTGCCTGCCCTCCCCCCAGCGGGGGACCCACCGGGGAGCTGTTTTTT.

The chain has TRBV15 and TRBJ1-4; D not certain. The germline gives CDR1 LNHNV, CDR2 YYDKDF (reference sequence). The CDR3 has 16 amino acids. Trimming removed 6 bases from V and 7 bases from J, with 21 bases in between. CDR3 in DNA: TGTGCCACCAGGGAGGGAACGGGGATTGTCGGTGAAAAACTGTTTTTT. This translates into CATREGTGIVGEKLFF. Full variable domain (outside the CDR3, taken from reference TRBV15 and TRBJ1-4): DAMVIQNPRYQVTQFGKPVTLSCSQTLNHNVMYWYQQKSSQAPKLLFHYYDKDFNNEADTPDNFQSRRPNTSFCFLDIRSPGLGDTAMYLCATREGTGIVGEKLFFGSGTQLSVL.

This clone was detected a few times. The chain is built from TRBV2 and TRBJ1-1; D possibly corresponds to TRBD1 (5 bases). Trimming stripped 4 bases from V and 1 base from J, with 10 bases between. Germline CDR1 is SNHLY and CDR2 is FYNNEI. The CDR3 is made up of 14 amino acids. CDR3 protein: CASSVFRENTEAFF. CDR3 coding DNA: TGTGCCAGCAGTGTGTTCAGGGAGAACACTGAAGCTTTCTTT. The complete variable domain, with remaining parts taken from reference TRBV2 and TRBJ1-1, reads EPEVTQTPSHQVTQMGQEVILRCVPISNHLYFYWYRQILGQKVEFLVSFYNNEISEKSEIFDDQFSVERPDGSNFTLKIRSTKLEDSAMYFCASSVFRENTEAFFGQGTRLTVV.

In its sample, this clone was seen a few times. The rearrangement links TRBV7-9 to TRBJ1-4; 7 nucleotides agree with TRBD1. After removal of 5 bases from V and 8 bases from J, the junction contained 14 bases not matched to a gene. Germline V gene data show CDR1 as SEHNR and CDR2 as FQNEAQ (reference sequence). This CDR3 comprises 16 residues. The CDR3 coding sequence is TGTGCCAGCAGCCCCACCCAGACAGGGCGAGAAGAAAAACTGTTTTTT. Translated, it gives CASSPTQTGREEKLFF.

A few counts support this clone. The chain couples TRBV7-2 to TRBJ2-2, with TRBD2 matching 8 bases. V shed 5 bases and J 6 bases; nucleotides not matched to a gene: 8. The CDR3 consists of 15 residues. Germline assignment: CDR1 SGHTA and CDR2 FQGNSA. CDR3 in amino acids: CASSPPGGAAGELFF. The CDR3 DNA reads TGTGCCAGCAGCCCCCCGGGAGGGGCGGCCGGGGAGCTGTTTTTT.

This clone was observed a handful of times. The J gene is TRBJ2-4, the V gene TRBV28; D call uncertain. The V end was cut by 4 bases, the J end by 4 bases, with 8 bases between. The germline V gene has CDR1 MDHEN and CDR2 SYDVKM. This CDR3 region has 13 residues. The CDR3 DNA reads as TGTGCCAGCAGTTCCCTCAGGAAAAACATTCAGTACTTC. Its translation is CASSSLRKNIQYF.

This clone was detected a few times. This chain links TRBV5-1 with TRBJ2-2; TRBD1 matches at 8 bases. The CDR3 length is 16 residues. The germline gives CDR1 SGHRS, CDR2 YFSETQ. V trimming: 2 bases; J trimming: 2 bases; junction bases outside the gene matches: 5. The CDR3 loop is CASSLPGQGNTGELFF. The CDR3 nucleotides are TGCGCCAGCAGCTTACCCGGACAGGGAAACACCGGGGAGCTGTTTTTT.

The chain carries TRBV2 and TRBJ1-6; D is ambiguous. There are 13 residues in the CDR3. Germline values: CDR1 SNHLY, CDR2 FYNNEI. V was trimmed by 8 bases and J by 14 bases, leaving 19 bases between them. Here the CDR3 DNA reads TGTGCCAGCGGGAGGAGTCAGTGGGTGACCCTCCACTTT. Its translation: CASGRSQWVTLHF. The full variable domain, with the rest looked up from reference TRBV2 and TRBJ1-6, is EPEVTQTPSHQVTQMGQEVILRCVPISNHLYFYWYRQILGQKVEFLVSFYNNEISEKSEIFDDQFSVERPDGSNFTLKIRSTKLEDSAMYFCASGRSQWVTLHFGNGTRLTVT.

The chain recombines TRBV7-8 with TRBJ1-5, with TRBD1 matching 8 bases. The V gene's germline CDR1 is SGHVS and CDR2 FQNEAQ. The CDR3 has 15 amino acids. V lost 4 bases, J lost 1 base, and 3 bases stayed unmatched. CDR3 DNA: TGTGCCAGCAGCTCCAGGACAGGGAGCAATCAGCCCCAGCATTTT. Encoded protein: CASSSRTGSNQPQHF.

This clone turned up a few times. The chain's CDR3 is CASSPRGGVNEKLFF. In nucleotides, the CDR3 is TGTGCCAGCAGTCCCCGGGGAGGGGTGAATGAAAAACTGTTTTTT. The J gene is TRBJ1-4, the V gene TRBV25-1, with D possibly matching TRBD1 (5 bases). The V gene's germline CDR1 is MGHDK and CDR2 SYGVNS. Trimming took off 5 bases at V and 5 bases at J, with 15 bases between the two ends. This CDR3 has 15 residues. The full variable domain, rest sourced from reference TRBV25-1 and TRBJ1-4, is EADIYQTPRYLVIGTGKKITLECSQTMGHDKMYWYQQDPGMELHLIHYSYGVNSTEKGDLSSESTVSRIRTEHFPLTLESARPSHTSQYLCASSPRGGVNEKLFFGSGTQLSVL.

The chain recombines TRBV19 with TRBJ1-2, with D tentatively TRBD1 (6 bases). The V end was cut by 5 bases, the J end by 4 bases, with 17 bases between. Looked up from germline, CDR1 is LNHDA and CDR2 is SQIVND (reference sequence). CDR3 length: 15 amino acids. CDR3 sequence reads: CASSPHHREPYGYTF. Written as DNA, the CDR3 is TGTGCCAGTAGTCCACACCACAGGGAACCCTATGGCTACACCTTC.

The chain recombines TRBV30 with TRBJ1-1, with 7 bases fitting TRBD1. The CDR3 spans 15 residues. J was trimmed by 0 bases and V by 4 bases; bases with no gene match: 8. From germline, CDR1 is GTSNPN and CDR2 SVGIG (reference sequence). CDR3 region: CAWKFRGVLNTEAFF. CDR3 DNA: TGTGCCTGGAAGTTCAGGGGGGTACTGAACACTGAAGCTTTCTTT.

This clone was picked up a small number of times. V is TRBV29-1 and J is TRBJ1-2; D uncertain. V lost 8 bases and J lost 3, with 22 bases in between. The CDR3 has 15 amino acids. Germline V gives CDR1 SQVTM, CDR2 ANQGSEA. In nucleotides, the CDR3 is TGCAGCTCCCTCGGCGGCCCCGGGGAGGACTATGGCTACACCTTC. Translated, it gives CSSLGGPGEDYGYTF.

The chain recombines TRBV6-1 with TRBJ2-5, with D tentatively TRBD2 (6 bases). The CDR3 contains 15 residues. Germline CDR1 is MNHNS and CDR2 is SASEGT. The germline V and J ends were trimmed by 4 bases and 2 bases, with 14 bases remaining between them. CDR3 DNA: TGTGCCAGCAGTGTCCACCGGGACTCACAAGAGACCCAGTACTTC. Protein sequence: CASSVHRDSQETQYF.

This clone came up a few times. The V call is TRBV2, the J call TRBJ2-5; 9 bases line up with TRBD2. The CDR3 sequence is 15 residues long. Germline V lookup: CDR1 SNHLY, CDR2 FYNNEI. V lost 2 bases to trimming and J lost 3 bases; unmatched junction nucleotides: 4. Here the CDR3 reads CASSEISGGEETQYF. The DNA of the CDR3 is TGTGCCAGCAGTGAAATTAGCGGGGGCGAAGAGACCCAGTACTTC.

This clone was observed a few times. This sequence joins TRBV9 and TRBJ2-5, with D possibly TRBD1 on 6 matching bases. V lost 3 bases to trimming and J lost 3 bases, with 12 bases between them. Germline loops: CDR1 SGDLS, CDR2 YYNGEE. The CDR3 loop spans 14 amino acids. The CDR3 loop is CASSASQGKETQYF. DNA for the CDR3: TGTGCCAGCAGCGCCTCCCAGGGGAAAGAGACCCAGTACTTC.

This clone was found a few times. The chain joins TRBV5-4 to TRBJ2-7, with 7 bases aligning to TRBD1. V was clipped by 4 bases and J by 7 bases; unmatched bases: 11. The germline V gene encodes CDR1 SGHNT and CDR2 YYREEE (reference sequence). The CDR3 contains 14 residues. CDR3 DNA sequence: TGTGCCAGCAGCAAAAAGACAGGGACGGGGGAGCAGTACTTC. Encoded protein: CASSKKTGTGEQYF.

The chain joins TRBV16 to TRBJ1-5; 8 nucleotides agree with TRBD1. Looked up from germline, CDR1 is KGHSY and CDR2 is FQNENV. V shed 5 bases, J shed 0 bases, and the junction held 9 bases outside the gene matches. The CDR3 length is 17 residues. CDR3 in amino acids: CASSSDRGPYSNQPQHF. For the CDR3, the DNA is TGTGCCAGCAGCTCTGACAGGGGCCCGTATAGCAATCAGCCCCAGCATTTT.

Concerning this clone: A junction end diverges from the germline sequence, so it may reflect a read error. This rearrangement joins TRBV19 to TRBJ2-7, with a tentative D call TRBD1 (6 bases). The CDR3 extends over 16 amino acids. CDR1 LNHDA and CDR2 SQIVND come from the germline V gene (reference sequence). The CDR3: CASSRGQGMLSSEQYF. The CDR3 nucleotides read TGTGCCAGTAGCCGTGGTCAGGGGATGTTGTCCTCCGAGCAGTACTTC.

The chain employs TRBV5-4 and TRBJ2-1, with 8 bases fitting TRBD2. The CDR3 has 17 residues. The ends lost 0 bases at V and 5 bases at J; junction bases unmatched: 10. Per the germline V gene, CDR1 is SGHNT and CDR2 is YYREEE (reference sequence). The CDR3 spells CASSLGPGLDRDNEQFF. CDR3 nucleotide sequence: TGTGCCAGCAGCTTGGGTCCGGGACTAGATCGGGACAATGAGCAGTTCTTC.

This clone was found a few times. The rearrangement joins TRBV18 to TRBJ2-5; D is undetermined. Trimming removed 2 bases from V and 5 bases from J, with 12 bases in between. This CDR3 has 14 residues. The germline CDR1 and CDR2 sequences are KGHSH and LQKENI. The CDR3 DNA is TGTGCCAGCTCACCAAAGATGGTAGTGGAGACCCAGTACTTC. Translation: CASSPKMVVETQYF.